These 23 T cell receptor beta chains were sequenced from one sample in a study of cytomegalovirus exposure and HLA in healthy donors. The table came from immunoSEQ multiplex PCR; TCRdb's copy has only in-frame clones and leaves some out. The table has roughly 95,000 clones, roughly 85% seen once. The sample consisted of PBMCs. The receptors come from a man younger than 35 in good health and CMV-seropositive.

This sequence joins TRBV11-2 and TRBJ1-2, with a weak D call TRBD1 (6 bases). Trimming took 4 bases from V and 0 from J, leaving 15 bases between them. CDR3 length equals 16 residues. Germline V gene lookup returns CDR1 SGHAT and CDR2 FQNNGV. This CDR3 is CASSWGHRLTNYGYTF. CDR3 in DNA: TGTGCCAGCAGCTGGGGGCATCGACTGACTAACTATGGCTACACCTTC.

This clone is medium-sized within its sample. The J gene is TRBJ2-2, the V gene TRBV5-4; TRBD2 agrees at 7 bases. Trimming at V came to 2 bases and at J to 4 bases, leaving 11 bases not matched to a gene. The length of the CDR3 is 17 residues. Germline V gives CDR1 SGHNT, CDR2 YYREEE (reference sequence). The CDR3 DNA sequence: TGTGCCAGCAGCTTCTATGGAGCGGGACTATCCACCGGGGAGCTGTTTTTT. Its translation: CASSFYGAGLSTGELFF. Variable domain in full (rest from reference TRBV5-4 and TRBJ2-2): ETGVTQSPTHLIKTRGQQVTLRCSSQSGHNTVSWYQQALGQGPQFIFQYYREEENGRGNFPPRFSGLQFPNYSSELNVNALELDDSALYLCASSFYGAGLSTGELFFGEGSRLTVL.

This clone was seen more than once but under ten times. The chain combines TRBV4-2 with TRBJ1-5; D is unresolved. V was cut by 1 base and J by 4 bases, with 8 bases left in between. Germline V gives CDR1 LGHNA, CDR2 YNFKEQ. The CDR3 sequence is 14 residues long. The CDR3 loop reads CASSQVGDNQPQHF. For the CDR3, the DNA is TGTGCCAGCAGCCAAGTCGGGGATAATCAGCCCCAGCATTTT.

The table lists this clone with a count of one. CDR3 DNA: TGTGCCATCAGTGAGGGCCAGGGGGCCACTGAAGCTTTCTTT. It codes for CAISEGQGATEAFF. This sequence joins TRBV10-3 and TRBJ1-1, with 8 nucleotides matching TRBD1. Germline V gives CDR1 ENHRY, CDR2 SYGVKD. V shed 2 bases and J 4 bases; nucleotides not matched to a gene: 3. The CDR3 length is 14 residues.

Comment on this clone: At one end the junction does not follow the germline gene, possibly because of a read error. The chain uses TRBV2 and TRBJ2-1, with D possibly being TRBD1 (5 bases). Germline V gene sequence: CDR1 SNHLY, CDR2 FYNNEI. The CDR3 runs to 11 residues. CDR3 in DNA: TGTGCCAGCAGTGTAAGGGGCCCTCGGATCTTC. Translation: CASSVRGPRIF.

This sequence joins TRBV28 and TRBJ2-6, with a weak D call TRBD2 (5 bases). The germline V gene encodes CDR1 MDHEN and CDR2 SYDVKM. The ends were cut back, 5 bases at V and 4 bases at J, with 15 bases in the middle. The CDR3 has 16 residues. CDR3 in DNA: TGTGCCAGCAGTCTTCTAATAGCGAAAGGGGCCAACGTCCTGACTTTC. It specifies CASSLLIAKGANVLTF.

This chain links TRBV5-4 with TRBJ2-1; a weak D match, TRBD2 (5 bases). V lost 3 bases, J lost 5 bases, and 12 bases lay in between. CDR1 is SGHNT and CDR2 is YYREEE in the germline V gene (reference sequence). The CDR3 is 14 amino acids. The CDR3 loop is CASSSSRKDNEQFF. The CDR3 bases are TGTGCCAGCAGCTCTAGCAGAAAGGACAATGAGCAGTTCTTC.

This chain uses TRBV5-1 with TRBJ1-3; 9 bases agree with TRBD1. Germline lookup yields CDR1 SGHRS and CDR2 YFSETQ. The CDR3 runs to 16 residues. Trimming took 0 bases from V and 1 from J; bases not matched to a gene: 2. The CDR3 here is CASSLGGTGSGNTIYF. The CDR3, as DNA: TGCGCCAGCAGCTTGGGTGGGACAGGGTCTGGAAACACCATATATTTT.

This rearrangement joins TRBV6-5 to TRBJ1-5; 7 bases agree with TRBD1. Germline V CDR1 and CDR2: MNHEY, SVGAGI. The trim removed 1 base at V and 4 bases at J, leaving 4 bases unmatched. The CDR3 spans 15 residues. CDR3 sequence reads: CASSYYRDRNQPQHF. CDR3 bases: TGTGCCAGCAGTTACTATAGGGACAGAAATCAGCCCCAGCATTTT.

The chain recombines TRBV2 with TRBJ2-6; TRBD1 aligns across 7 bases. The CDR3 is made up of 13 amino acids. Germline assignment: CDR1 SNHLY and CDR2 FYNNEI. Trimming removed 10 bases from V and 2 bases from J; junction bases left unmatched: 2. CDR3 DNA: TGTGCCACTGACAGGGCTGGGGCCAACGTCCTGACTTTC. Amino acids: CATDRAGANVLTF.

V and J are TRBV6-5 and TRBJ2-3; 9 nucleotides line up with TRBD1. The ends lost 5 bases at V and 1 base at J; junction bases unmatched: 1. Per germline, CDR1 MNHEY and CDR2 SVGAGI. CDR3 length: 14 amino acids. The CDR3 DNA sequence: TGTGCCAGCAGTCGGACAGGGGGCACAGATACGCAGTATTTT. Its translation is CASSRTGGTDTQYF.

This clone was seen only a few times. The gene calls are TRBV9 and TRBJ2-1; 7 positions agree with TRBD1. Looked up from germline, CDR1 is SGDLS and CDR2 is YYNGEE. The ends lost 4 bases at V and 7 bases at J; junction bases unmatched: 5. This CDR3 is 13 amino acids long. In nucleotides, the CDR3 is TGTGCCAGCAGCCCAGGGGGTAGTAATGAGCAGTTCTTC. Amino acids: CASSPGGSNEQFF.

Notes on this clone: Compared with germline, one end of the junction differs, possibly owing to a read error. The chain uses TRBV2 and TRBJ1-1; tentative D call: TRBD1 (6 bases). The CDR3 contains 15 residues. Germline CDR1 SNHLY, CDR2 FYNNEI. The CDR3 sequence is CASSEGASLGAEAFF. For the CDR3, the DNA is TGTGCCAGCAGTGAGGGGGCCAGTTTGGGGGCTGAGGCTTTCTTT.

J is TRBJ1-2 and V is TRBV7-8; D unclear. This CDR3 comprises 15 residues. Germline CDR1 is SGHVS and CDR2 is FQNEAQ. V shed 0 bases and J shed 2 bases, with 10 bases lying between them. The CDR3 sequence: CASSLAHGNNYGYTF. The CDR3 DNA is TGTGCCAGCAGCTTAGCGCACGGGAACAACTATGGCTACACCTTC. The entire variable domain, with the rest obtained from reference TRBV7-8 and TRBJ1-2, is as follows: GAGVSQSPRYKVAKRGQDVALRCDPISGHVSLFWYQQALGQGPEFLTYFQNEAQLDKSGLPSDRFFAERPEGSVSTLKIQRTQQEDSAVYLCASSLAHGNNYGYTFGSGTRLTVV.

The V call is TRBV2, the J call TRBJ2-2; no reliable D call. The CDR3 is 16 amino acids. V gave up 1 base and J gave up 0 bases, with 9 bases separating them. The V gene's germline CDR1 is SNHLY and CDR2 FYNNEI. CDR3 protein: CASSEVDTSNTGELFF. For the CDR3, the DNA is TGTGCCAGCAGTGAAGTCGACACGTCGAACACCGGGGAGCTGTTTTTT.

The genes are TRBV11-2 and TRBJ1-1; tentatively, D is TRBD1 (6 bases). Trimming removed 3 bases from V and 1 base from J, with 18 bases in between. The length of the CDR3 is 17 residues. Per germline, CDR1 SGHAT and CDR2 FQNNGV. The CDR3 DNA is TGTGCCAGCAGCTTCCGGGACACCCCCGAGGGGAACACTGAAGCTTTCTTT. Amino acid sequence: CASSFRDTPEGNTEAFF.

This clone has just one count. The chain links TRBV28 to TRBJ2-3; 13 nucleotides align to TRBD2. Unmatched junction bases numbered 4, after V lost 6 bases and J lost 7 bases. The CDR3 extends over 14 amino acids. Per germline, CDR1 MDHEN and CDR2 SYDVKM. The CDR3 coding sequence is TGTGCCAGCAGCACTAGCGGGAGGGCCAATACGCAGTATTTT. It translates to CASSTSGRANTQYF.

J is TRBJ1-5 and V is TRBV29-1, with D perhaps matching TRBD1 (6 bases). This CDR3 contains 13 residues. V was pared by 7 bases and J by 0 bases, with 10 bases between. CDR1 and CDR2 (germline): SQVTM, ANQGSEA. The CDR3 DNA reads as TGCAGCGCTAGGACAGATAGCAATCAGCCCCAGCATTTT. Protein sequence: CSARTDSNQPQHF.

The chain couples TRBV6-6 to TRBJ1-2; no definite D call. Germline CDR1 reads MNHNY; CDR2 reads SVGAGI (reference sequence). This CDR3 comprises 14 residues. V lost 5 bases to trimming and J lost 3 bases, with 13 bases between them. This CDR3 reads CASSPRGRDYGYTF. The CDR3 DNA reads TGTGCCAGCAGTCCCCGTGGGCGGGACTATGGCTACACCTTC.

This CDR3 is CASGQDSTDTQYF. The CDR3 DNA sequence: TGTGCCAGCGGACAGGACAGCACAGATACGCAGTATTTT. V is TRBV10-3 and J is TRBJ2-3, with 7 bases lining up with TRBD1. CDR1 is ENHRY, CDR2 SYGVKD, per germline. J lost 0 bases, V lost 10 bases, and 4 bases had no gene match. The CDR3 runs 13 residues.

V and J are TRBV6-6 and TRBJ1-1; a weak D match, TRBD1 (5 bases). The CDR3 length is 13 residues. Germline CDR1 and CDR2: MNHNY and SVGAGI (reference sequence). V lost 2 bases and J lost 6, with 10 bases in between. The CDR3 here is CASSYRGTPEAFF. CDR3 coding DNA: TGTGCCAGCAGTTACAGGGGAACACCTGAAGCTTTCTTT.

This clone was counted between two and nine times. This sequence joins TRBV28 and TRBJ1-1, with a tentative D call TRBD1 (6 bases). V lost 5 bases and J 5 bases, leaving 12 bases between the germline ends. The length of the CDR3 is 13 residues. Germline values: CDR1 MDHEN, CDR2 SYDVKM. CDR3 amino acids: CASSSRGFTEAFF. The CDR3, as DNA: TGTGCCAGCAGTAGCAGGGGCTTTACTGAAGCTTTCTTT.

The chain uses TRBV6-5 and TRBJ1-5, with a possible D match to TRBD1 (5 bases). Germline loops: CDR1 MNHEY, CDR2 SVGAGI. The V and J ends lost 5 bases and 7 bases respectively, with 18 bases between them. This CDR3 is 15 amino acids long. This CDR3 reads CASSPRQARGQPQHF. The CDR3 DNA sequence: TGTGCCAGCAGTCCAAGGCAGGCGCGGGGGCAGCCCCAGCATTTT.